The 29 T cell receptor beta chains in this list originate from one sample, sequenced in a study of HIV-infected children after antiretroviral therapy interruption. RNA-based 3' RACE libraries used unique molecular identifiers. TCRdb re-derived calls from the 3' RACE reads in MiXCR, one entry per CDR3 protein. The profile shows some 15,000 distinct CDR3 sequences, more than 3% of them singletons. Treatment described: PENTA 11 planned treatment interruption arm or continuous ART arm. Sequences were derived from CD45RO+ CD8+ T cells from PBMCs, pooled from several time points, sampled from a donor given antiretroviral therapy, either interrupted or continuous. Regarding subset: memory CD8+ CD45RO+ CD45RA- T cells. Receptor source: a pool of human donors with HIV.

This clonotype was recorded many times. The J gene is TRBJ2-7, the V gene TRBV9, with TRBD2 identical over 10 bases. Germline assignment: CDR1 SGDLS and CDR2 YYNGEE. After removal of 0 bases from V and 3 bases from J, the junction contained 3 bases not matched to a gene. The CDR3 is made up of 15 amino acids. CDR3 nucleotides: TGTGCCAGCAGCGTAGAAGCGGGAGGGGTCTACGAGCAGTACTTC. This gives the protein CASSVEAGGVYEQYF.

This clonotype was detected ten times or more. V is TRBV15 and J is TRBJ2-7; 10 nucleotides align to TRBD2. The J segment lost 0 bases and the V segment lost 0 bases, leaving 8 bases of the junction unmatched. The CDR3 spans 18 residues. Germline V gene lookup returns CDR1 LNHNV and CDR2 YYDKDF (reference sequence). The CDR3 sequence: CATSRDSTSGLSSYEQYF. CDR3 DNA sequence: TGTGCCACCAGCAGAGATTCGACTAGCGGGTTGAGCTCCTACGAGCAGTACTTC.

This clonotype was detected ten times or more. The rearrangement joins TRBV6-4 to TRBJ2-3; D not resolved. This CDR3 region has 13 residues. Per the germline V gene, CDR1 is MRHNA and CDR2 is SNTAGT. The V gene lost 3 bases and the J gene lost 0 bases, with 4 bases spanning the gap. The CDR3 DNA follows: TGTGCCAGCAGTGAGCGTAGCACAGATACGCAGTATTTT. Amino acids: CASSERSTDTQYF.

The table lists this clonotype with many counts. This chain connects TRBV29-1 to TRBJ1-2; the D gene is possibly TRBD1 (6 bases). Germline assignment: CDR1 SQVTM and CDR2 ANQGSEA. The CDR3 has 13 residues. V was pared by 7 bases and J by 3 bases, with 15 bases between. The CDR3 loop is CSARGAAHYGYTF. The CDR3 DNA reads TGCAGCGCCCGGGGGGCGGCTCACTATGGCTACACCTTC.

This clonotype was seen repeatedly, ten times or more. V usage is TRBV24-1 and J usage is TRBJ1-6; D is undetermined. CDR1 is KGHDR, CDR2 SFDVKD, per germline. V was pared by 4 bases and J by 5 bases, with 5 bases between. This CDR3 has 13 amino acids. The CDR3: CATSDSNNSPLHF. In DNA, the CDR3 is TGTGCCACCAGTGACTCGAATAATTCACCCCTCCACTTT.

This chain joins TRBV29-1 and TRBJ2-7; the D gene is possibly TRBD1 (6 bases). Germline V gene lookup returns CDR1 SQVTM and CDR2 ANQGSEA. The CDR3 is 13 residues long. Trimming cost V 4 bases and J 3 bases, with 13 bases left between them. As DNA, the CDR3 is TGCAGCGTTGTGGGGACATTGGGCTACGAGCAGTACTTC. Its translation: CSVVGTLGYEQYF.

On this clonotype: Possible read error: a much larger clone is one base away. The genes are TRBV30 and TRBJ2-1; 7 bases fit TRBD1. CDR3 size: 14 residues. Germline lookup yields CDR1 GTSNPN and CDR2 SVGIG (reference sequence). DNA for the CDR3: TGTGCCCGGAGTAGAACAGGGGCTTCCAATGAGCAGTTCTTC. Amino acid sequence: CARSRTGASNEQFF.

The sample holds many counts of this clonotype. V usage is TRBV20-1 and J usage is TRBJ2-6; D call uncertain. CDR3 size: 15 residues. The germline V gene has CDR1 DFQATT and CDR2 SNEGSKA (reference sequence). Trimming took 2 bases from V and 6 from J, leaving 14 bases between them. The CDR3 nucleotides are TGCAGTGCTAGAAACGCGGCGTCGGCGGCCAACGTCCTGACTTTC. This codes for CSARNAASAANVLTF.

This clonotype was observed many times. This chain joins TRBV29-1 and TRBJ1-1; D is perhaps TRBD1 (6 bases). Trimming removed 0 bases at V and 1 base at J, with 12 bases between. Germline V gene lookup returns CDR1 SQVTM and CDR2 ANQGSEA. The CDR3 covers 15 residues. CDR3 DNA: TGCAGCGTTGAAGATACGGGGGGCCCGAACACTGAAGCTTTCTTT. Translation gives CSVEDTGGPNTEAFF.

The sample holds many counts of this clonotype. This chain links TRBV5-6 with TRBJ2-4, with 9 bases matching TRBD1. This CDR3 spans 16 amino acids. Germline-derived CDR1 and CDR2 are SGHDT and YYEEEE. J lost 8 bases, V lost 1 base, and 10 bases had no gene match. CDR3 sequence: CASSLNWGTGWDIQYF. The CDR3 nucleotides are TGTGCCAGCAGCTTGAACTGGGGGACAGGGTGGGACATTCAGTACTTC.

This clonotype was found many times. The genes are TRBV6-1 and TRBJ1-1, with D hard to call. The CDR3 is 13 residues long. V lost 8 bases to trimming and J lost 4 bases, with 14 bases between them. Looked up from germline, CDR1 is MNHNS and CDR2 is SASEGT. The CDR3 coding sequence is TGTGCCAGCGGAAGCTTTGAGGTCACTGAAGCTTTCTTT. Its protein product is CASGSFEVTEAFF.

The table lists this clonotype with many counts. The chain uses TRBV20-1 and TRBJ1-5, with 7 bases matching TRBD1. CDR3 length equals 14 residues. The V and J ends lost 1 base and 6 bases, in that order; junction bases with no gene match: 6. Germline V lookup: CDR1 DFQATT, CDR2 SNEGSKA (reference sequence). The CDR3 reads CSARVQGDSQPQHF. The CDR3 bases are TGCAGTGCTAGAGTTCAGGGGGACAGTCAGCCCCAGCATTTT.

This clonotype came up many times. In DNA, the CDR3 is TGCAGTGCCACTAGCGGGGGGGACCACAATGAGCAGTTCTTC. This encodes CSATSGGDHNEQFF. V is TRBV20-1 and J is TRBJ2-1, with 13 nucleotides matching TRBD2. CDR1 and CDR2 (germline): DFQATT, SNEGSKA (reference sequence). The CDR3 totals 14 residues. With V trimmed by 6 bases and J by 5 bases, 4 bases remained unmatched.

This clonotype was picked up many times. The chain joins TRBV5-8 to TRBJ2-4, with D unclear. Germline-derived CDR1 and CDR2 are SGHTS and YDEGEE. V was cut by 3 bases and J by 0 bases, with 7 bases left in between. The CDR3 is made up of 14 amino acids. The CDR3 is CASSWKLAKNIQYF. The DNA of the CDR3 is TGTGCCAGCAGCTGGAAGCTAGCCAAAAACATTCAGTACTTC.

The table lists this clonotype with many counts. The chain uses TRBV12-3 or TRBV12-4 and TRBJ2-1; 9 nucleotides agree with TRBD1. The CDR3 covers 16 residues. V was clipped by 0 bases and J by 7 bases; unmatched bases: 7. CDR3 nucleotides: TGTGCCAGCAGTTTAGCACCCGGGACAGGGTGGAATGAGCAGTTCTTC. Its protein product is CASSLAPGTGWNEQFF.

This clonotype appeared many times. J is TRBJ2-4 and V is TRBV27, with TRBD1 as a possible D gene (6 bases). There are 13 residues in the CDR3. Per germline, CDR1 MNHEY and CDR2 SMNVEV (reference sequence). Trimming cost V 3 bases and J 9 bases, with 12 bases left between them. The DNA for the CDR3 is TGTGCCAGCAGTTTGGGATCAGGGGTCATTCAGTACTTC. Protein product: CASSLGSGVIQYF.

This clonotype was found many times. J is TRBJ2-4 and V is TRBV28, with TRBD1 matching 9 bases. V trimming: 5 bases; J trimming: 8 bases; junction bases outside the gene matches: 10. This CDR3 spans 15 amino acids. Germline V lookup: CDR1 MDHEN, CDR2 SYDVKM. DNA for the CDR3: TGTGCCAGCAGTGGGGGATTTGACAGGGGGGACATTCAGTACTTC. Residues: CASSGGFDRGDIQYF.

This clonotype has ten or more counts. The chain couples TRBV11-2 to TRBJ2-7; 7 bases match TRBD1. CDR1 is SGHAT and CDR2 is FQNNGV in the germline V gene. The V segment lost 3 bases and the J segment 8 bases; nucleotides outside the gene matches: 13. This CDR3 is 15 amino acids long. The CDR3 loop is CASSLGGQGQFKQYF. CDR3 DNA sequence: TGTGCCAGCAGCTTGGGCGGCCAGGGACAGTTTAAGCAGTACTTC.

This clonotype occurred many times. This sequence joins TRBV3-1 and TRBJ2-3; 13 bases line up with TRBD2. Trimming cost V 8 bases and J 6 bases; bases outside gene matches: 8. The germline gives CDR1 LGHDT, CDR2 YNNKEL (reference sequence). The CDR3 spans 15 residues. CDR3 loop: CASSRGLAGPDTQYF. DNA of the CDR3: TGTGCCAGCTCCAGGGGACTAGCGGGGCCCGATACGCAGTATTTT.

This chain uses TRBV27 with TRBJ2-2; tentatively, D is TRBD1 (6 bases). The germline V gene encodes CDR1 MNHEY and CDR2 SMNVEV (reference sequence). The ends were cut back, 2 bases at V and 6 bases at J, with 10 bases in the middle. This CDR3 has 14 amino acids. The CDR3 nucleotides read TGTGCCAGCAGTTTAAGGGGGAAGCCCGGGGAGCTGTTTTTT. Translating it yields CASSLRGKPGELFF.

This clonotype was counted a few times. The junction departs from germline at one end; a sequencing error may be responsible. V usage is TRBV24-1 and J usage is TRBJ2-7; weak D call: TRBD1 (5 bases). CDR1 is KGHDR, CDR2 SFDVKD, per germline. This CDR3 spans 14 amino acids. CDR3 sequence (DNA): TGTGCCACCAGTGATCCCGGACATTCCTACGAGCAGTATTTC. This sequence encodes CATSDPGHSYEQYF.

This clonotype has more than one count but fewer than ten. This chain links TRBV20-1 with TRBJ2-7; D might be TRBD1 (5 bases). The germline V gene has CDR1 DFQATT and CDR2 SNEGSKA (reference sequence). The CDR3 covers 17 residues. V was trimmed by 0 bases and J by 1 base, leaving 19 bases between them. The CDR3 coding sequence is TGCAGTGCTAGAGAAGATGGGGCCGGCGATGGATCCTACGAGCAGTACTTC. Encoded protein: CSAREDGAGDGSYEQYF.

This clonotype was counted at least ten times. The chain joins TRBV28 to TRBJ1-5, with D tentatively TRBD1 (6 bases). CDR1 is MDHEN, CDR2 SYDVKM, per germline. This CDR3 has 16 amino acids. V was trimmed by 4 bases and J by 6 bases, leaving 19 bases between them. The CDR3 loop is CASSSIEAQGRQPQHF. CDR3 DNA sequence: TGTGCCAGCAGTTCAATTGAAGCCCAGGGGCGTCAGCCCCAGCATTTT. Full variable domain (outside the CDR3, taken from reference TRBV28 and TRBJ1-5): DVKVTQSSRYLVKRTGEKVFLECVQDMDHENMFWYRQDPGLGLRLIYFSYDVKMKEKGDIPEGYSVSREKKERFSLILESASTNQTSMYLCASSSIEAQGRQPQHFGDGTRLSIL.

This clonotype was detected many times. V usage is TRBV20-1 and J usage is TRBJ1-1; D remains ambiguous. The CDR3 totals 15 residues. CDR1 is DFQATT and CDR2 is SNEGSKA in the germline V gene (reference sequence). Between the trimmed V and J ends, which lost 1 base and 0 bases, there was a span of 12 bases. The CDR3 region is CSARAYPNLNTEAFF. The CDR3 nucleotides read TGCAGTGCTAGAGCCTACCCAAACCTGAACACTGAAGCTTTCTTT.

This chain connects TRBV27 to TRBJ2-7; tentative D call: TRBD1 (6 bases). V gave up 3 bases and J gave up 4 bases, with 13 bases separating them. This CDR3 region has 14 residues. Germline V lookup: CDR1 MNHEY, CDR2 SMNVEV (reference sequence). CDR3 protein: CASSLSGAGYEQYF. In nucleotides, the CDR3 is TGTGCCAGCAGTTTGTCAGGGGCCGGATACGAGCAGTACTTC.

This clonotype was observed many times. CDR3 sequence reads: CASSRYRTSGETQYF. The CDR3 DNA follows: TGTGCCAGCAGCCGATATCGGACTAGCGGGGAGACCCAGTACTTC. The chain joins TRBV7-6 to TRBJ2-5, with TRBD2 identical over 11 bases. Losses at the gene ends were 5 bases for V and 5 bases for J; bases not matched to a gene: 7. The germline V gene encodes CDR1 SGHVS and CDR2 FNYEAQ. The CDR3 sequence is 15 residues long. Using reference TRBV7-6 and TRBJ2-5 for the parts outside the CDR3, the full variable domain is GAGVSQSPRYKVTKRGQDVALRCDPISGHVSLYWYRQALGQGPEFLTYFNYEAQQDKSGLPNDRFSAERPEGSISTLTIQRTEQRDSAMYRCASSRYRTSGETQYFGPGTRLLVL.

Ten or more counts support this clonotype. CDR3 DNA sequence: TGTGCCAGCAGCAAGGGGGGCGGTTTAGATACGCAGTATTTT. It yields the protein CASSKGGGLDTQYF. The chain joins TRBV21-1 to TRBJ2-3; the table's D call, TRBD1, has no DNA check behind it. TRBV21-1 is a recognized pseudogene. This CDR3 contains 14 residues.

This clonotype appeared many times. The chain links TRBV7-2 to TRBJ2-3; 8 bases line up with TRBD2. Germline CDR1 is SGHTA and CDR2 is FQGNSA. V shed 11 bases, J shed 10 bases, and the junction held 17 bases outside the gene matches. This CDR3 is 14 amino acids long. The CDR3 bases are TGTGCCGGCGGCTTCCTCTCCGGGGGGGGTGCGCAGTATTTT. This sequence encodes CAGGFLSGGGAQYF.

Regarding this clonotype: It may be a read error: a sequence one base away is much more abundant. The rearrangement joins TRBV9 to TRBJ2-7, with TRBD2 matching over 9 bases. This CDR3 region has 15 residues. V lost 2 bases, J lost 7 bases, and 10 bases stayed unmatched. From germline, CDR1 is SGDLS and CDR2 YYNGEE. This chain's CDR3 is CASSVRSGGLNEQYF. The CDR3 nucleotides are TGTGCCAGCAGCGTTAGGAGCGGGGGGTTAAATGAGCAGTACTTC.